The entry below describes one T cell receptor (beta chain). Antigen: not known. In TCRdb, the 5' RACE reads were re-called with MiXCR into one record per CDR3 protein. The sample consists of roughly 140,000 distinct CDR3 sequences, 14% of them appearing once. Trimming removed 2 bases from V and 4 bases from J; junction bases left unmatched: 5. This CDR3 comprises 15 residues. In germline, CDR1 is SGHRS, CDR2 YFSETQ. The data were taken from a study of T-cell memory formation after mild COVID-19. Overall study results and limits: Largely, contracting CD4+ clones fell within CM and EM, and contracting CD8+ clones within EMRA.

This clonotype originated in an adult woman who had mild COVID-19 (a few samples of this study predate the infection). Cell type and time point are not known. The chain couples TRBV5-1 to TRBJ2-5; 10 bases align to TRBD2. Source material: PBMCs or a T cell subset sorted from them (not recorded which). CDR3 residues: CASSLSGGAPETQYF. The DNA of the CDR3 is TGCGCCAGCAGCTTAAGCGGGGGGGCCCCAGAGACCCAGTACTTC.